This record looks at one T cell receptor (beta chain) sequence and its context. The target antigen is unknown. Germline values: CDR1 SEHNR, CDR2 FQNEAQ (reference sequence). The CDR3 extends over 15 amino acids. With 3 bases removed from V and 3 bases from J, the gap between germline ends came to 14 bases. The entry originates in a study of blood T cells in healthy people across ages. Points from the study as a whole: Across the age range, TCR beta diversity per million T cells fell in a roughly linear way.

A J-beta primer mix and a sample-barcoded 5' primer were used in a second PCR of roughly 7 to 12 cycles. TCRdb re-called the 5' RACE reads with MiXCR, one entry per CDR3 protein. This sample has under 1,000,000 distinct CDR3 sequences; roughly 34% occur once, and the top ten carry 10% to 15%. The V gene is TRBV7-9, the J gene TRBJ1-1, with a weak D call TRBD1 (6 bases). This receptor was identified in a man younger than 30 in good health. The sequencing input was blood. The CDR3 is CASSLFASGDTEAFF. CDR3 bases: TGTGCCAGCAGCTTGTTCGCGTCAGGGGACACTGAAGCTTTCTTT.